Following are 16 T cell receptor beta chains from one sample sequenced in a study of blood T cells in healthy people across ages (dated by TCRdb to between 2015 and 2017). Libraries were made using 5' RACE. TCRdb records Illumina HiSeq 2500 as the sequencer. A second roughly 6 to 12 cycle PCR used a sample-barcoded 5' primer and a J-beta primer mix. TCRdb cleaned the public reads at Q25 with fastp, built clones with MiXCR and kept in-frame beta chains. Merged by CDR3 protein, the rows form single entries marked with the most common genes and DNA. In this sample the table shows 650,000 to 800,000 distinct CDR3 sequences, roughly 44% of which occur a single time. The top ten clones comprise around 18% of the sample. The sample was blood. The receptor source for this set is a man between 60 and 75 years old in good health.

Worth noting for this clonotype: Since the CDR3 does not end with the conserved phenylalanine or tryptophan, this likely comes from a read error. J is TRBJ2-4 and V is TRBV18; 10 nucleotides match TRBD1. The J call may be incorrect, as the DNA end agrees better with TRBJ2-7. The CDR3 has 14 residues. CDR1 is KGHSH and CDR2 is LQKENI in the germline V gene. The CDR3 is CASSPRQGANEQYS. The CDR3 DNA reads as TGTGCCAGCTCACCGAGACAGGGGGCCAACGAGCAGTACTCC.

The chain links TRBV6-6 to TRBJ1-2; weak D call: TRBD1 (6 bases). Germline V CDR1 and CDR2: MNHNY, SVGAGI (reference sequence). V lost 5 bases and J lost 3, with 22 bases in between. The CDR3 has 17 amino acids. The CDR3: CASSQKGQGIKYYGYTF. The CDR3 region has the DNA TGTGCCAGCAGTCAAAAGGGACAAGGGATTAAATACTATGGCTACACCTTC.

This chain uses TRBV9 with TRBJ2-7; 12 bases align to TRBD1. The CDR3 has 16 amino acids. J gave up 2 bases and V 0 bases, and 3 bases lay outside the gene matches. Germline V CDR1 and CDR2: SGDLS, YYNGEE. The CDR3 reads CASSVGGTGGPYEQYF. CDR3 bases: TGTGCCAGCAGCGTAGGGGGGACAGGGGGCCCCTACGAGCAGTACTTC.

This clonotype was counted many times. The gene calls are TRBV5-1 and TRBJ2-7; perhaps TRBD1 as D (5 bases). There are 14 residues in the CDR3. V shed 5 bases and J shed 3 bases, with 15 bases lying between them. Per germline, CDR1 SGHRS and CDR2 YFSETQ. For the CDR3, the DNA is TGCGCCAGCAGACCTGACAGTGCCAACTACGAGCAGTACTTC. Encoded protein: CASRPDSANYEQYF.

The chain couples TRBV28 to TRBJ2-3; D might be TRBD1 (6 bases). The CDR3 has 14 residues. The ends were cut back, 6 bases at V and 4 bases at J, with 14 bases in the middle. Germline loops: CDR1 MDHEN, CDR2 SYDVKM. In DNA, the CDR3 is TGTGCCAGCAGCCGTACAGGGTACGCAGATACGCAGTATTTT. Amino acids: CASSRTGYADTQYF.

The chain couples TRBV7-9 to TRBJ1-2, with D perhaps TRBD1 (5 bases). Looked up from germline, CDR1 is SEHNR and CDR2 is FQNEAQ (reference sequence). V was trimmed by 7 bases and J by 4 bases, leaving 19 bases between them. This CDR3 has 15 amino acids. In DNA, the CDR3 is TGTGCCAGCAACCCAACATTAAGGACAAGCTATGGCTACACCTTC. Translated: CASNPTLRTSYGYTF. Variable domain in full (rest from reference TRBV7-9 and TRBJ1-2): DTGVSQNPRHKITKRGQNVTFRCDPISEHNRLYWYRQTLGQGPEFLTYFQNEAQLEKSRLLSDRFSAERPKGSFSTLEIQRTEQGDSAMYLCASNPTLRTSYGYTFGSGTRLTVV.

This clonotype was counted only a few times. J is TRBJ1-2 and V is TRBV15; no definite D call. The CDR3 covers 16 residues. From germline, CDR1 is LNHNV and CDR2 YYDKDF (reference sequence). The germline V and J ends were trimmed by 0 bases and 5 bases, with 16 bases remaining between them. The CDR3 nucleotides read TGTGCCACCAGCAGAGAGGGTGAGGGCCGGGAATATGGCTACACCTTC. This translates into CATSREGEGREYGYTF.

This sequence joins TRBV12-3 or TRBV12-4 and TRBJ2-1, with a tentative D call TRBD2 (6 bases). Trimming pared 3 bases from V and 11 bases from J, leaving 11 bases between. CDR3 length: 12 residues. CDR3 loop: CASSFGGLKQFF. CDR3 bases: TGTGCCAGCAGTTTTGGGGGACTCAAGCAGTTCTTC.

This clonotype was detected a few times. The V call is TRBV12-3 or TRBV12-4, the J call TRBJ2-3, with TRBD2 identical over 12 bases. J was trimmed by 4 bases and V by 6 bases; bases with no gene match: 8. CDR3 length: 16 amino acids. CDR3 DNA: TGTGCCAGCAGGCGCCGGACTAGCGGGGTTGCAGATACGCAGTATTTT. It translates to CASRRRTSGVADTQYF.

The chain combines TRBV20-1 with TRBJ2-3; D tentatively fits TRBD1 or TRBD2 (6 bases each). This CDR3 has 18 residues. V lost 3 bases and J 4 bases, leaving 26 bases between the germline ends. Germline V gives CDR1 DFQATT, CDR2 SNEGSKA (reference sequence). The CDR3 sequence is CSASIIWGAKGRSDTQYF. CDR3 DNA sequence: TGCAGTGCTAGCATAATTTGGGGGGCCAAGGGTCGGTCAGATACGCAGTATTTT.

This chain joins TRBV25-1 and TRBJ1-4, with 11 bases that match TRBD1. CDR3 length: 16 residues. Trimming removed 2 bases from V and 8 bases from J; junction bases left unmatched: 7. CDR1 and CDR2 from the germline V gene are MGHDK and SYGVNS. As DNA, the CDR3 is TGTGCCAGCAGTGAACCGGGGACAGGGGGGCGAGAAAAACTGTTTTTT. Translating gives CASSEPGTGGREKLFF.

The chain links TRBV4-3 to TRBJ1-2; 7 nucleotides line up with TRBD1. The J segment lost 3 bases and the V segment lost 2 bases, leaving 9 bases of the junction unmatched. The CDR3 is 16 amino acids. Germline assignment: CDR1 LGHNA and CDR2 YSLEER. The CDR3: CASSQNTGTVYYGYTF. The CDR3 coding sequence is TGCGCCAGCAGCCAAAATACCGGGACAGTCTACTATGGCTACACCTTC.

The rearrangement uses TRBV7-2 and TRBJ2-3; 10 bases fit TRBD1. With V trimmed by 5 bases and J by 6 bases, 5 bases remained unmatched. Germline V lookup: CDR1 SGHTA, CDR2 FQGNSA. This CDR3 contains 14 residues. The CDR3 nucleotides read TGTGCCAGCAGCCGGAAGACAGGGGGCGATACGCAGTATTTT. Amino acid sequence: CASSRKTGGDTQYF.

The J gene is TRBJ2-2, the V gene TRBV9; D remains ambiguous. The V gene lost 0 bases and the J gene lost 1 base, with 13 bases spanning the gap. Germline-derived CDR1 and CDR2 are SGDLS and YYNGEE. The CDR3 length is 17 residues. The CDR3: CASSVATSTQNTGELFF. For the CDR3, the DNA is TGTGCCAGCAGCGTAGCTACTTCTACGCAGAACACCGGGGAGCTGTTTTTT.

This clonotype turned up a few times. The CDR3 spells CASSQDQGSFSYEQYF. CDR3 sequence (DNA): TGTGCCAGCAGCCAAGACCAGGGAAGCTTCTCCTACGAGCAGTACTTC. The rearrangement links TRBV3-1 to TRBJ2-7, with a tentative D call TRBD1 (5 bases). The germline gives CDR1 LGHDT, CDR2 YNNKEL (reference sequence). The length of the CDR3 is 16 residues. Between the trimmed V and J ends, which lost 0 bases and 0 bases, there was a span of 12 bases.

The chain joins TRBV25-1 to TRBJ2-7; D gene uncertain. The DNA end favors TRBJ2-5, so the J call may be wrong. CDR1 MGHDK and CDR2 SYGVNS come from the germline V gene. This CDR3 has 16 residues. This CDR3 reads CASPRLRSAKRQTQYF. The CDR3 DNA follows: TGTGCCAGCCCCCGATTACGGTCTGCAAAGAGGCAGACCCAGTACTTC.